This entry features one TCR beta chain sequence. Trimming removed 6 bases at V and 4 bases at J, with 19 bases between. There are 16 residues in the CDR3. The germline gives CDR1 LNHDA, CDR2 SQIVND (reference sequence). These data come from a study of blood T cell repertoires in COVID-19. Using immunoSEQ multiplex PCR, the repertoire was profiled, and TCRdb retains in-frame clones only, with some absent. The sample contains around 230,000 clones, 70% to 90% of which appear only once. Cohort allocation depended upon clinical history that participants reported. Specimen: PBMCs or T cells enriched from blood (not recorded which). This clonotype was obtained from a man between 35 and 55 years old who had recovered from COVID-19. This sequence joins TRBV19 and TRBJ1-5; D perhaps matches TRBD1 (6 bases). The CDR3, as DNA: TGTGCCAGTAGACTCAACCCACAGGGTCTTAATCAGCCCCAGCATTTT. As protein: CASRLNPQGLNQPQHF.